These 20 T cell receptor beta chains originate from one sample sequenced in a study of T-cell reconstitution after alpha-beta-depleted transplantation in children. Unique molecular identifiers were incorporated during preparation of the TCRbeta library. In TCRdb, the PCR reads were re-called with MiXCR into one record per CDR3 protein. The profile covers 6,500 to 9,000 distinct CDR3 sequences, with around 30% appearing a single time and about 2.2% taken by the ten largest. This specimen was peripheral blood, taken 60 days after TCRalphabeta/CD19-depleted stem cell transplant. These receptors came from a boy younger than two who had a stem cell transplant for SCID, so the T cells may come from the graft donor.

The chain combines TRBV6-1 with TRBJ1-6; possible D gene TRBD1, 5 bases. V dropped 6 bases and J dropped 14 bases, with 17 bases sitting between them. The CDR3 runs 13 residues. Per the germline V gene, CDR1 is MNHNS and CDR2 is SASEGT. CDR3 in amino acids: CASRKRGVVSLHF. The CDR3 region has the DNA TGTGCCAGCAGAAAGCGAGGGGTAGTGTCCCTCCACTTT.

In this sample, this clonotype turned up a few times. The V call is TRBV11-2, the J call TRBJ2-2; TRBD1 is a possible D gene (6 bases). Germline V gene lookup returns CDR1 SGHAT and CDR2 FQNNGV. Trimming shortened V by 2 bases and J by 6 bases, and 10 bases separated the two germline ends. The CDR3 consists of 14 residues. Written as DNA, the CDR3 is TGTGCCAGCAGCTTAAACAGGGCGGCCGGGGAGCTGTTTTTT. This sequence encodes CASSLNRAAGELFF.

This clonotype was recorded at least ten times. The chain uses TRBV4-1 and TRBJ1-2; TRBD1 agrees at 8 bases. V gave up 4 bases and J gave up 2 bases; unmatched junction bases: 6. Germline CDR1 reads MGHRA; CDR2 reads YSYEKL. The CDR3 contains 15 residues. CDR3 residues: CASSLTTGGNYGYTF. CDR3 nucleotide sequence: TGCGCCAGCAGCCTAACAACAGGGGGGAACTATGGCTACACCTTC.

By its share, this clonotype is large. The CDR3 nucleotides read TGTGCCAGCAGCTTGGGGGACAGGGTCCGGAACGAGCAGTACTTC. This translates into CASSLGDRVRNEQYF. J is TRBJ2-7 and V is TRBV5-6; 9 nucleotides align to TRBD1. The V gene's germline CDR1 is SGHDT and CDR2 YYEEEE. This CDR3 has 15 amino acids. Trimming took 0 bases from V and 5 from J; bases not matched to a gene: 6.

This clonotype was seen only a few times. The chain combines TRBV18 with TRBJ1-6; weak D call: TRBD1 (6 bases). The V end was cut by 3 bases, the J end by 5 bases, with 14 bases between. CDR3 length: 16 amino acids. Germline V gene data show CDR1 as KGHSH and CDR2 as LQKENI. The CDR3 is CASSPQQGIHNSPLHF. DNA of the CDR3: TGTGCCAGCTCACCCCAACAGGGAATCCATAATTCACCCCTCCACTTT.

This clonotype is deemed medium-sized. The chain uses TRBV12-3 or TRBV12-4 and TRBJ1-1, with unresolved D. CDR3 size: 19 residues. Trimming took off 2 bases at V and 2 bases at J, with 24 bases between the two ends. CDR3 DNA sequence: TGTGCCAGCAGTTTAATCTGGGCCCTGGAATTAGAGCCCAACACTGAAGCTTTCTTT. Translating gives CASSLIWALELEPNTEAFF.

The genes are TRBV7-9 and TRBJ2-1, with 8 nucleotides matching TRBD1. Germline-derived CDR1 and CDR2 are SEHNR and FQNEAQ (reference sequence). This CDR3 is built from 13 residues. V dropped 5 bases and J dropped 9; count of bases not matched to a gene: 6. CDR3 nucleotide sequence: TGTGCCAGCAGCCCCACAGGGGGGATTGAGCAGTTCTTC. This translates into CASSPTGGIEQFF.

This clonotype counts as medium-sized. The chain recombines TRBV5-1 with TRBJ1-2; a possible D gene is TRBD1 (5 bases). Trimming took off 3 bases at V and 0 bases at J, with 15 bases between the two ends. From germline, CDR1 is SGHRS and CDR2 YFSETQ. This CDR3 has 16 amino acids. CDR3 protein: CASSSYLGEANYGYTF. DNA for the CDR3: TGCGCCAGCAGCTCGTATCTAGGGGAGGCTAACTATGGCTACACCTTC.

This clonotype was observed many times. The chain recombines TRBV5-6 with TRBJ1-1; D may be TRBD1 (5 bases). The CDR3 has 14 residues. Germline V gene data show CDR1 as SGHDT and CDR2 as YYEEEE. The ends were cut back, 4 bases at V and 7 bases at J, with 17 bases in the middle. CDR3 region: CASSRREVRLEAFF. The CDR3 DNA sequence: TGTGCCAGCAGCCGCAGGGAGGTACGCCTTGAAGCTTTCTTT. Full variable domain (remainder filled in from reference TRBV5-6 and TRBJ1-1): DAGVTQSPTHLIKTRGQQVTLRCSPKSGHDTVSWYQQALGQGPQFIFQYYEEEERQRGNFPDRFSGHQFPNYSSELNVNALLLGDSALYLCASSRREVRLEAFFGQGTRLTVV.

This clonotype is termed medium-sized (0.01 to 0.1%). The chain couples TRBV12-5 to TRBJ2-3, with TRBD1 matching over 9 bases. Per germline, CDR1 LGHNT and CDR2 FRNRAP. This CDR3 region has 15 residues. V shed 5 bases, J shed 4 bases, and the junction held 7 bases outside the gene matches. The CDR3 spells CASGANRGRSDTQYF. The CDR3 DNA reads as TGTGCTAGTGGTGCGAACAGGGGGCGTTCAGATACGCAGTATTTT.

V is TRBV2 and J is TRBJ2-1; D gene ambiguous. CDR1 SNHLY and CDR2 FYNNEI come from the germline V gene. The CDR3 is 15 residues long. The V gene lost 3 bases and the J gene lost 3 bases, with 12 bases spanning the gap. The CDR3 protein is CASSEEYYRYNEQFF. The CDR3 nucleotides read TGTGCCAGCAGTGAGGAATACTATCGCTACAATGAGCAGTTCTTC.

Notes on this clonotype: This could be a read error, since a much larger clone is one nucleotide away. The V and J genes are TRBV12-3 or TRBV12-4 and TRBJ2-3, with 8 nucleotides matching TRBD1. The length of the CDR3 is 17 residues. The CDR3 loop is CTSSLFVVGRGRDTQYF. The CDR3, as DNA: TGTACCAGCAGTTTATTCGTTGTGGGCAGGGGGCGAGATACGCAGTATTTT.

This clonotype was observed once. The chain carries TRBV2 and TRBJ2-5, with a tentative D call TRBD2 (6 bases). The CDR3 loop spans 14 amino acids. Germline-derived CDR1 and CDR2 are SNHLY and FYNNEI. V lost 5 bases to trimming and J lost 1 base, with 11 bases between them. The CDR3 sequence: CASSQTRFQETQYF. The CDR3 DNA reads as TGTGCCAGCAGTCAGACTAGGTTCCAAGAGACCCAGTACTTC.

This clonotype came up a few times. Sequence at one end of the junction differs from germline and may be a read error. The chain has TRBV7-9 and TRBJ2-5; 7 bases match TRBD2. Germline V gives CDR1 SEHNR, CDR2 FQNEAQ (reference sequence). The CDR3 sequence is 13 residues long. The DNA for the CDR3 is TGTGCCAGCAGCTTTACAACTAGCGCGGTTACTGTCTTC. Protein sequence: CASSFTTSAVTVF.

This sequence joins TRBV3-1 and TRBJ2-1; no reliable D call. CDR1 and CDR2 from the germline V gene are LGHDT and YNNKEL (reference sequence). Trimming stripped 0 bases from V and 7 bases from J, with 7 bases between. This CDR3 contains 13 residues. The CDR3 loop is CASSQDWENEQFF. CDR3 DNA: TGTGCCAGCAGCCAAGACTGGGAAAATGAGCAGTTCTTC.

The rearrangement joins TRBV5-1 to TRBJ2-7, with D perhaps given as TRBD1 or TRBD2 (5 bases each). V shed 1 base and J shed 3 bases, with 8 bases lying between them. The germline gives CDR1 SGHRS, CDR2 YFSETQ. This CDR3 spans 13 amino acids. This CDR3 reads CASSLSGGYEQYF. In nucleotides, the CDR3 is TGCGCCAGCAGCTTGAGTGGGGGCTACGAGCAGTACTTC.

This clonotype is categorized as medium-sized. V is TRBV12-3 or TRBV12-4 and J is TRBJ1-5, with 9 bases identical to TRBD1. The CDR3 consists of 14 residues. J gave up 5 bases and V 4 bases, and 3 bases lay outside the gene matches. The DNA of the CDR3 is TGTGCCAGCAGTTCCCGGGACAGGGATCAGCCCCAGCATTTT. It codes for CASSSRDRDQPQHF.

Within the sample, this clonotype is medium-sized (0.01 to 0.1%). The CDR3 sequence: CSASERYGEKLFF. The CDR3 nucleotides read TGCAGTGCTAGCGAACGGTACGGTGAAAAACTGTTTTTT. The chain has TRBV20-1 and TRBJ1-4; no clear D gene. V lost 3 bases and J 7 bases, leaving 12 bases between the germline ends. The CDR3 consists of 13 residues. Germline V gene data show CDR1 as DFQATT and CDR2 as SNEGSKA (reference sequence).

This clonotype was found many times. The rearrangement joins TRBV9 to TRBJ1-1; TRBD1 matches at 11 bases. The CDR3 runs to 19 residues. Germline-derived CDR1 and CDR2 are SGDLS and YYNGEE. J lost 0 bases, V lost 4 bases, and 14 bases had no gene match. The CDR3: CASSTRTGGGDGMNTEAFF. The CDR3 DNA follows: TGTGCCAGCAGCACCCGGACAGGGGGCGGAGACGGGATGAACACTGAAGCTTTCTTT. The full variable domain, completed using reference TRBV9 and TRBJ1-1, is DSGVTQTPKHLITATGQRVTLRCSPRSGDLSVYWYQQSLDQGLQFLIQYYNGEERAKGNILERFSAQQFPDLHSELNLSSLELGDSALYFCASSTRTGGGDGMNTEAFFGQGTRLTVV.

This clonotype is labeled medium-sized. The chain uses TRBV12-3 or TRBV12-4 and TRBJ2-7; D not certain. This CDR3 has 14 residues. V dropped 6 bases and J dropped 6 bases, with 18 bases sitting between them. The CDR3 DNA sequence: TGTGCCAGCAGCCAATTAAGGGTCTCCGTCGAGCAGTACTTC. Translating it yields CASSQLRVSVEQYF.